Listed below are T cell receptor beta chains from one sample, sequenced in a study of T cells in Graves' hyperthyroidism and ophthalmopathy. A single record per CDR3 protein comes from TCRdb applying MiXCR to the multiplex PCR reads. The table shows nearly 750,000 distinct CDR3 sequences, with around 40% occurring only once. Sample: blood. The receptors derive from a middle-aged woman with Graves' hyperthyroidism. CDR3s leave out the opening cysteine and the closing phenylalanine or tryptophan. The D gene is left open where the match is weak.

j_call v_call d_call cdr3_aa
TRBJ2-7 TRBV5-6 NA ASRKEGPEQY
TRBJ2-2 TRBV29-1 NA SVERPNTGELF
TRBJ1-1 TRBV7-9 NA ASTNTEAF
TRBJ1-1 TRBV2 NA ASSYRSNTEAF
TRBJ1-1 TRBV20-1 NA SASERIEAF
TRBJ1-1 TRBV19 NA AGSPGLNTEAF
TRBJ1-2 TRBV20-1 TRBD1 SPSPGQENYGYT
TRBJ2-5 TRBV29-1 NA SVEWVLGPGETQY
TRBJ1-4 TRBV29-1 NA SVRDSPNEKLF
TRBJ1-3 TRBV6-5 TRBD1 ASTDWTGVY
TRBJ2-7 TRBV29-1 TRBD2 SVAGTSGTNSYEQY
TRBJ1-1 TRBV11-2 NA ASSLAGQPEAF
TRBJ1-6 TRBV7-9 TRBD1 ASSPEGQANSPLH
TRBJ2-3 TRBV7-9 NA ASSLDLRETSTDTQY
TRBJ1-3 TRBV5-5 NA ASSLDLYGNTIY
TRBJ2-7 TRBV5-1 NA ASSRSGDSYEQY
TRBJ1-1 TRBV7-2 NA ASSLDRRAF
TRBJ2-5 TRBV20-1 NA SAPVKGGETQY
TRBJ1-5 TRBV20-1 NA SAGGAGANQPQH
TRBJ1-6 TRBV6-5 NA ASSYSPGGDSPLH
TRBJ2-7 TRBV7-2 TRBD1 ASSLVSLGQGSYEQY
TRBJ1-1 TRBV10-3 NA ASTGGPTTEAF
TRBJ1-1 TRBV4-3 NA ASSQDRISTEAF
TRBJ1-1 TRBV10-2 NA ASSPFAGPTEAF
TRBJ1-5 TRBV7-9 TRBD1 ASSLGQGYDSNQPQH
TRBJ2-2 TRBV4-3 NA ASSQRDWDSGELF
TRBJ1-5 TRBV12-3/TRBV12-4 TRBD1 ASSPGTGSSNQPQH
TRBJ2-7 TRBV20-1 TRBD1 SAPDRGRTYEQY
TRBJ2-7 TRBV28 TRBD2 ASWTSGSYEQY
TRBJ1-6 TRBV7-8 NA ASSLIWGPLH
TRBJ2-7 TRBV10-3 TRBD2 ASSYSIGTSGSRPYEQY
TRBJ1-6 TRBV5-6 TRBD1 ASSWGQKKFSPLH